This TCR beta chain was captured by sequencing in a study of blood T cells in healthy people across ages. This clonotype appeared many times. The second PCR ran about 7 to 12 cycles with a sample-barcoded 5' primer and J-beta primers. TCRdb recomputed calls from the 5' RACE reads with MiXCR, one row per CDR3 protein. The table includes 630,000 or so distinct CDR3 sequences, less than 35% detected once. Looked up from germline, CDR1 is SQVTM and CDR2 is ANQGSEA. With 8 bases removed from V and 0 bases from J, the gap between germline ends came to 10 bases. The CDR3 extends over 12 amino acids. The rearrangement joins TRBV29-1 to TRBJ1-2; D gene uncertain. The clonotype comes from a woman of 80 years or more in good health. Sequenced: blood. The CDR3 protein is CSSRTANYGYTF. Here the CDR3 DNA reads TGCAGCTCCCGGACGGCTAACTATGGCTACACCTTC.